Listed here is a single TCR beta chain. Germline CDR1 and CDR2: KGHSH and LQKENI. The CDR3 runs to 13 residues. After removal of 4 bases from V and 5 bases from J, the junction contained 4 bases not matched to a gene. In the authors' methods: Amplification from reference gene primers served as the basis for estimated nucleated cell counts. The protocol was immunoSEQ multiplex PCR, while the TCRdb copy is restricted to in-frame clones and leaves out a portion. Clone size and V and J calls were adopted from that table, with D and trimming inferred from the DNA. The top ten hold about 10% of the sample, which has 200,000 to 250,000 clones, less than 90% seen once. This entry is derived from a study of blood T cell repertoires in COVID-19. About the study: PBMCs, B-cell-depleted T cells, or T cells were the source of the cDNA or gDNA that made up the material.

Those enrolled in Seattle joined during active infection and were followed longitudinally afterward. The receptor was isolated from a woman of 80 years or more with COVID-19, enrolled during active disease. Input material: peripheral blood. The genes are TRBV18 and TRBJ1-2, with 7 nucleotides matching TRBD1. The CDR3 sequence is CASSLDRDYGYTF. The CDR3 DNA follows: TGTGCCAGCTCACTTGACAGGGATTATGGCTACACCTTC.